Listed here are 3 T cell receptor beta chains from one sample, sequenced in a study of blood T cell repertoires in COVID-19. The assay was immunoSEQ multiplex PCR, and TCRdb's table has in-frame clones only and misses some. The repertoire holds 180,000 or so clones, nearly 90% seen once, with 0.6% to 0.8% in the top ten. The sequencing input was peripheral blood. These TCRs come from a man between 50 and 59 years old with acute or convalescent COVID-19.

The gene calls are TRBV29-1 and TRBJ2-5; 8 nucleotides align to TRBD2. Germline CDR1 is SQVTM and CDR2 is ANQGSEA. This CDR3 region has 12 residues. CDR3 nucleotide sequence: TGCAGGGGACTCTGCGCGGGGGGGACCCAGTACTTC. This encodes CRGLCAGGTQYF.

The chain joins TRBV7-6 to TRBJ1-2; 8 positions agree with TRBD1. V lost 4 bases, J lost 6 bases, and 19 bases stayed unmatched. The CDR3 spans 18 residues. Looked up from germline, CDR1 is SGHVS and CDR2 is FNYEAQ. The DNA for the CDR3 is TGTGCCAGCAGCTCGACTCGACTAGCTCAGGGGGCTCACGATGGCTACACCTTC. Its protein is CASSSTRLAQGAHDGYTF.

The gene calls are TRBV4-2 and TRBJ2-3; 7 positions match TRBD2. Germline loops: CDR1 LGHNA, CDR2 YNFKEQ. V shed 3 bases and J 0 bases; nucleotides not matched to a gene: 6. The CDR3 extends over 16 amino acids. In nucleotides, the CDR3 is TGTGCCAGCAGCCACATCGTGGGGGGGAGCACAGATACGCAGTATTTT. Amino acid sequence: CASSHIVGGSTDTQYF.